This entry concerns a single T cell receptor (beta chain). The target antigen is unknown. These data come from a study of cytomegalovirus exposure and HLA in healthy donors. The study's findings and limits: Most TCR sequences were seen very rarely across donors, but some public TCRs occurred in many.

V dropped 5 bases and J dropped 2 bases, with 8 bases sitting between them. There are 13 residues in the CDR3. CDR1 and CDR2 (germline): MDHEN, SYDVKM. Data came from immunoSEQ multiplex PCR; TCRdb stores just in-frame clones and leaves some out. Here the sample spans about 120,000 clones, roughly nine tenths being singletons. Sample: PBMCs. The sequence derives from a woman aged 18-30 years in good health and CMV-seronegative. This sequence joins TRBV28 and TRBJ2-3, with D unresolved. For the CDR3, the DNA is TGTGCCAGCAGTCGCCAACACACAGATACGCAGTATTTT. It translates to CASSRQHTDTQYF.